The 8 T cell receptor beta chains below were found in one sample sequenced in a study of PD-L1 blockade in urothelial cancer. Only in-frame clones appear in the TCRdb table, and some are missing; sequencing was by immunoSEQ multiplex PCR. The table shows approximately 70,000 clones, with about 89% occurring only once. The specimen was PBMCs, collected around atezolizumab (anti-PD-L1) treatment. The receptors here all came from a man in his sixties with urothelial cancer.

The rearrangement uses TRBV5-4 and TRBJ2-7, with TRBD1 matching over 10 bases. J lost 7 bases, V lost 0 bases, and 4 bases had no gene match. The length of the CDR3 is 14 residues. CDR1 SGHNT and CDR2 YYREEE come from the germline V gene (reference sequence). Here the CDR3 DNA reads TGTGCCAGCAGCTTGGAGGGGGACAGGGGAGAGCAGTACTTC. Its protein product is CASSLEGDRGEQYF.

V is TRBV5-6 and J is TRBJ1-2; D is perhaps TRBD1 (6 bases). The CDR3 spans 14 residues. Germline-derived CDR1 and CDR2 are SGHDT and YYEEEE. Trimming pared 1 base from V and 4 bases from J, leaving 11 bases between. CDR3 sequence (DNA): TGTGCCAGCAGCTTGCCGGGACAAGTCTATGGCTACACCTTC. Its protein is CASSLPGQVYGYTF. Full variable domain (missing parts from reference TRBV5-6 and TRBJ1-2): DAGVTQSPTHLIKTRGQQVTLRCSPKSGHDTVSWYQQALGQGPQFIFQYYEEEERQRGNFPDRFSGHQFPNYSSELNVNALLLGDSALYLCASSLPGQVYGYTFGSGTRLTVV.

The chain joins TRBV4-1 to TRBJ1-2; no clear D. Germline assignment: CDR1 MGHRA and CDR2 YSYEKL. CDR3 length equals 15 residues. Trimming left V 0 bases short and J 4 bases short, with 12 bases between. CDR3 loop: CASSQESAGTYGYTF. The CDR3 DNA reads as TGCGCCAGCAGCCAAGAGTCAGCGGGTACCTATGGCTACACCTTC.

The chain employs TRBV5-1 and TRBJ1-2; 10 nucleotides align to TRBD1. J lost 6 bases, V lost 0 bases, and 5 bases had no gene match. Germline V lookup: CDR1 SGHRS, CDR2 YFSETQ. CDR3 length equals 15 residues. In nucleotides, the CDR3 is TGCGCCAGCAGCTTGGTTGGGACAGGGGATAATGGCTACACCTTC. It codes for CASSLVGTGDNGYTF.

The rearrangement links TRBV10-3 to TRBJ2-3; tentatively, D is TRBD2 (5 bases). Between the trimmed V and J ends, which lost 1 base and 0 bases, there was a span of 8 bases. The germline gives CDR1 ENHRY, CDR2 SYGVKD. CDR3 size: 15 residues. CDR3 nucleotide sequence: TGTGCCATCAGTGAGTACGGGGAGAGCACAGATACGCAGTATTTT. As protein: CAISEYGESTDTQYF.

This chain uses TRBV7-9 with TRBJ2-2; 7 positions match TRBD2. The CDR3 loop spans 18 amino acids. Germline CDR1 reads SEHNR; CDR2 reads FQNEAQ (reference sequence). With 2 bases clipped from V and 0 bases from J, the junction kept 9 bases outside the gene matches. CDR3 DNA: TGTGCCAGCAGCTTATCCTCTAGCGGAGGGTCGAACACCGGGGAGCTGTTTTTT. As protein: CASSLSSSGGSNTGELFF.

The rearrangement joins TRBV7-2 to TRBJ2-2; 8 bases map to TRBD2. The V gene's germline CDR1 is SGHTA and CDR2 FQGNSA. Trimming cost V 7 bases and J 0 bases; bases outside gene matches: 4. This CDR3 spans 15 amino acids. CDR3 region: CASKVAGTNTGELFF. The CDR3 nucleotides are TGTGCCAGCAAGGTAGCGGGGACGAACACCGGGGAGCTGTTTTTT.

The rearrangement joins TRBV28 to TRBJ2-7; 7 bases map to TRBD1. Germline loops: CDR1 MDHEN, CDR2 SYDVKM. Germline trimming cut 5 bases from V and 0 bases from J; bases unmatched to any gene: 4. The CDR3 runs to 14 residues. The CDR3 spells CASSPRDSSYEQYF. CDR3 sequence (DNA): TGTGCCAGCAGTCCCCGGGACAGCTCCTACGAGCAGTACTTC.